One sample yielded the 3 T cell receptor beta chains listed below, sequenced in a study of spatial heterogeneity in lung cancer. The time point is: sample taken at primary tumor resection. Unsorted whole RNA of tumor, nontumor lung or frozen PBMC was sequenced. TCRdb called the 5' RACE reads again in MiXCR, with one record for every CDR3 protein. This sample yields approximately 44,000 distinct CDR3 sequences, of which roughly 13% are seen a single time; 55% to 70% belongs to the top ten. The source material was PBMCs, sampled at surgery. All receptors derive from a male donor with early-stage non-small cell lung cancer.

Many counts were recorded for this clonotype. V is TRBV9 and J is TRBJ2-7, with a possible D match to TRBD2 (6 bases). Trimming stripped 0 bases from V and 6 bases from J, with 10 bases between. This CDR3 spans 13 amino acids. Germline V gives CDR1 SGDLS, CDR2 YYNGEE. For the CDR3, the DNA is TGTGCCAGCAGCGTAGCTACCGGGGGCGAGCAGTACTTC. This gives the protein CASSVATGGEQYF.

The genes are TRBV14 and TRBJ2-1, with 8 bases lining up with TRBD1. This CDR3 has 13 amino acids. CDR1 is SGHDN and CDR2 is FVKESK in the germline V gene. V lost 2 bases and J lost 14; bases outside the gene matches: 8. The CDR3 loop reads CASSQSPGGIEFF. The CDR3 coding sequence is TGTGCCAGCAGCCAAAGCCCAGGGGGCATTGAGTTCTTC.

The chain carries TRBV18 and TRBJ1-5; no definite D call. V was shortened by 3 bases and J by 8 bases, with 11 bases between the two germline ends. From germline, CDR1 is KGHSH and CDR2 LQKENI. CDR3 length: 13 amino acids. This CDR3 is CASSPRRNEPQHF. Here the CDR3 DNA reads TGTGCCAGCTCACCGCGCCGGAACGAGCCCCAGCATTTT.